This T cell receptor (beta chain) was sequenced during a study of blood T cell repertoires in COVID-19. At the level of the study: T cells, B-cell-depleted T cells, or PBMCs provided the cDNA or gDNA that served as material.

The CDR3 consists of 13 residues. The germline gives CDR1 SGHRS, CDR2 YFSETQ. V was shortened by 2 bases and J by 8 bases, with 11 bases between the two germline ends. Seattle patients were enrolled while actively infected and followed longitudinally. As handled by the study authors: It was from reference gene primer amplification that nucleated cell counts were estimated. Clones were sequenced by immunoSEQ multiplex PCR, and TCRdb holds only the in-frame ones, with some missing. That table furnishes V, J and clone size, whereas the DNA furnished D and trimming. The table lists about 370,000 clones, more than 70% of them singletons, with approximately 3% in the top ten.

This receptor was taken from a woman in her 30s with COVID-19, enrolled during active disease. Sequencing used peripheral blood. This sequence joins TRBV5-1 and TRBJ2-4; maybe TRBD2 (5 bases). This chain's CDR3 is CASSFSGNHIQYF. Here the CDR3 DNA reads TGCGCCAGCAGCTTTTCGGGGAATCACATTCAGTACTTC.